The entry below describes one T cell receptor (beta chain). Its specificity is unknown. These data come from a study of high-grade serous ovarian cancer treatment subgroups. The wider study: Each sample yielded on average roughly 8,200 unique TCR beta rearrangements from roughly 15,000 reads. The study's findings and limits: Different patients shared almost no repertoire; same-patient tumors shared roughly 0.11 to 0.8. TCR relatedness rose with neoantigen level and trended with mutation load. Bulk tumor TCR sequencing gave no spatial information.

Tumor samples were obtained before definitive surgery or chemotherapy. The CDR3 runs to 14 residues. CDR1 and CDR2 (germline): MNHEY, SVGAGI. Trimming stripped 2 bases from V and 4 bases from J, with 12 bases between. Clones were sequenced by immunoSEQ multiplex PCR, and TCRdb holds only the in-frame ones, with some missing. The data show over 15,000 clones, with roughly two thirds seen just once and 4.5% held by the top ten. The chain recombines TRBV6-5 with TRBJ2-7; the D gene is possibly TRBD1 (6 bases). Sequencing was performed on tumor tissue. The origin of this receptor is a human donor with high-grade serous ovarian cancer. CDR3 sequence reads: CASSYGGAGYEQYF. The CDR3 region has the DNA TGTGCCAGCAGTTACGGGGGCGCGGGTTACGAGCAGTACTTC.